This T cell receptor beta chain was found in a study of T cell changes during pregnancy in multiple sclerosis. Method: immunoSEQ multiplex PCR; TCRdb's copy keeps in-frame clones and lacks some. The sample has roughly 42,000 clones; about 90% are singletons. The V end was cut by 0 bases, the J end by 6 bases, with 13 bases between. The CDR3 is 15 residues long. Germline V CDR1 and CDR2: SGDLS, YYNGEE. The genes are TRBV9 and TRBJ2-1; a weak D match, TRBD2 (7 bases). This TCR was recovered from a female donor with multiple sclerosis, enrolled in a pregnancy study. Material: CD4+ T cells from peripheral blood mononuclear cells, obtained before pregnancy. This chain's CDR3 is CASSVAGGSVNEQFF. CDR3 sequence (DNA): TGTGCCAGCAGCGTAGCGGGGGGCTCTGTCAATGAGCAGTTCTTC.